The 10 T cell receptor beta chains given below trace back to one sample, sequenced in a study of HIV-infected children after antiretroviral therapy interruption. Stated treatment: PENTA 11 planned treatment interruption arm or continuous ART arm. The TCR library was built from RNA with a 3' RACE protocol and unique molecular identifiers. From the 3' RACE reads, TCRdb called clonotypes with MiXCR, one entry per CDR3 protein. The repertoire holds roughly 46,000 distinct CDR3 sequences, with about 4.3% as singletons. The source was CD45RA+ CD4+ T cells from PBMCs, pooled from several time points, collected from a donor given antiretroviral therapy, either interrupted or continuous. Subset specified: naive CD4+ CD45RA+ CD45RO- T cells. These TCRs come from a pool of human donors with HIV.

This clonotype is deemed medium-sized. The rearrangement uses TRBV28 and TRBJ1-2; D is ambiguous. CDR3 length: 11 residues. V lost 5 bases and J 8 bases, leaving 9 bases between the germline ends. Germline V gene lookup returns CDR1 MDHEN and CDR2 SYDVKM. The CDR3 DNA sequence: TGTGCCAGCAGTACCAGCAGAGGCTACACCTTC. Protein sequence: CASSTSRGYTF.

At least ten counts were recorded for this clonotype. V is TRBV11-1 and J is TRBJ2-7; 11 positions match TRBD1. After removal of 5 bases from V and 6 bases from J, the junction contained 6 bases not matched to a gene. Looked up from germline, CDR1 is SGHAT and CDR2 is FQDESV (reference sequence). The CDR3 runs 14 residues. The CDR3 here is CASSPGQGAGEQYF. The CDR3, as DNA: TGTGCCAGCAGCCCAGGACAGGGGGCAGGCGAGCAGTACTTC.

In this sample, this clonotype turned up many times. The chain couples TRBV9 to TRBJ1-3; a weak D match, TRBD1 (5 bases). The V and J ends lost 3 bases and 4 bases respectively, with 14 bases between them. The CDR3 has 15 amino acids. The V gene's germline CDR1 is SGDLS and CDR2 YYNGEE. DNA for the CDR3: TGTGCCAGCAGCGCAGGGTTGGTCGGCGGAAACACCATATATTTT. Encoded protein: CASSAGLVGGNTIYF.

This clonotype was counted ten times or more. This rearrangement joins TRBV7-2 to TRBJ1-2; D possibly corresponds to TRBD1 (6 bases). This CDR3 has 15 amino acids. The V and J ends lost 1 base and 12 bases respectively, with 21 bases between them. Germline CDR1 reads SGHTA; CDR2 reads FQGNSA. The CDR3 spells CASSLVGGVKSVHTF. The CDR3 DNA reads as TGTGCCAGCAGCTTAGTTGGGGGCGTTAAATCGGTTCACACCTTC.

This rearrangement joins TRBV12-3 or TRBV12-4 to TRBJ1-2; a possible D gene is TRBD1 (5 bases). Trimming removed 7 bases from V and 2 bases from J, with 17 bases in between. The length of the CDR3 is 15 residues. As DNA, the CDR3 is TGTGCCAGCAACCTGGGGGGGACCTCCAACTATGGCTACACCTTC. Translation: CASNLGGTSNYGYTF.

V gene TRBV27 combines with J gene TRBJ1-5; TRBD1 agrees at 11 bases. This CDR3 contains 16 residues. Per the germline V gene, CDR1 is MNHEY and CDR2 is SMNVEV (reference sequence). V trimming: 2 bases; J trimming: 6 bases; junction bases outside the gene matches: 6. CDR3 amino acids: CASSLRTGGAFQPQHF. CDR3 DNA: TGTGCCAGCAGTTTAAGGACAGGGGGCGCGTTTCAGCCCCAGCATTTT.

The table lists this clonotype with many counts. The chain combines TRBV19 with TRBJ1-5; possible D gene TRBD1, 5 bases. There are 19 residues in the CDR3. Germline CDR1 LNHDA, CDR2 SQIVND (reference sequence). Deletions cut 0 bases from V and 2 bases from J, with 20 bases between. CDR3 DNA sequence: TGTGCCAGTAGTATAGACCAACAGAGGGGACCGTCACGCAATCAGCCCCAGCATTTT. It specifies CASSIDQQRGPSRNQPQHF.

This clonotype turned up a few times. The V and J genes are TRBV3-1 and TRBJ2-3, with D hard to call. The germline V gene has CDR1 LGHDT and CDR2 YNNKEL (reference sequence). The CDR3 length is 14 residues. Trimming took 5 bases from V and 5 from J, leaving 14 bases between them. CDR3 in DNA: TGTGCCAGCAGCGTAGGTGTGTTCCAAGATACGCAGTATTTT. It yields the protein CASSVGVFQDTQYF.

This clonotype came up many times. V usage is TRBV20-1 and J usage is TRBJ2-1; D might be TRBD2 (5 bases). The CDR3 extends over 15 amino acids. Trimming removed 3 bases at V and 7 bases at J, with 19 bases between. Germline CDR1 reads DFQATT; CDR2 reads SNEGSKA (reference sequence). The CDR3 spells CSASRFGLRGNEQFF. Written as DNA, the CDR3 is TGCAGTGCTAGCAGGTTCGGACTGCGAGGAAATGAGCAGTTCTTC.

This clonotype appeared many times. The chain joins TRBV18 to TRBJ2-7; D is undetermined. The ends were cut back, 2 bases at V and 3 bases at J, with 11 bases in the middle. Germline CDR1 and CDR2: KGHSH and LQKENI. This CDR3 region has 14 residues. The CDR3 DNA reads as TGTGCCAGCTCACCATCCGAGGTTTACTACGAGCAGTACTTC. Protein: CASSPSEVYYEQYF.